This T cell receptor beta chain was found in a study of early T cells in non-severe SARS-CoV-2 infection. Study context: RNA in bulk from unsorted whole blood was sequenced, and chains were unpaired.

Germline V gene data show CDR1 as SGHRS and CDR2 as YFSETQ. This CDR3 has 13 residues. V dropped 1 base and J dropped 4 bases, with 7 bases sitting between them. Study-level findings and limits: VDJdb-based annotation leaned toward anti-spike CD8 responses and missed private and CD4 specificities.

Separate cDNA molecules each had unique molecular identifiers attached to them. TCRdb redid the calling of the 5' RACE reads with MiXCR, one entry per CDR3 protein. This table holds some 71,000 distinct CDR3 sequences, around 10% found once. In the case of this clonotype: As yet, its antigen is unknown.

This clonotype originated in an adult who was a healthcare worker with PCR-confirmed SARS-CoV-2 infection or an uninfected control (not recorded which). Sequences were derived from whole blood, sampled at baseline. This chain joins TRBV5-1 and TRBJ2-3; D call uncertain. The CDR3 DNA follows: TGCGCCAGCAGCTTGAGTGGGGCAGATACGCAGTATTTT. Its translation is CASSLSGADTQYF.